Below are 6 T cell receptor beta chains sequenced from a single sample in a study of blood T cells in healthy people across ages. A second about 7 to 12 cycle PCR used barcoded and J-beta primers. TCRdb recomputed calls from the 5' RACE reads with MiXCR, one row per CDR3 protein. The sample has roughly 800,000 distinct CDR3 sequences; roughly 50% are singletons. What was sequenced was blood. The receptors come from a man aged 30 to 45 in good health.

This clonotype was seen at least ten times. The chain joins TRBV5-6 to TRBJ2-1, with D possibly being TRBD1 or TRBD2 (5 bases each). The CDR3 contains 13 residues. CDR1 and CDR2 (germline): SGHDT, YYEEEE. V lost 3 bases to trimming and J lost 6 bases, with 10 bases between them. Here the CDR3 DNA reads TGTGCCAGCAGCTCCGGGACGGTCAATGAGCAGTTCTTC. Its translation: CASSSGTVNEQFF.

The chain has TRBV7-2 and TRBJ1-1; TRBD1 is a possible D gene (5 bases). This CDR3 has 15 amino acids. V was shortened by 1 base and J by 8 bases, with 17 bases between the two germline ends. Germline CDR1 is SGHTA and CDR2 is FQGNSA. The CDR3 DNA is TGTGCCAGCAGCTTAGGGGGCAGACAGATATCAGAAGCTTTCTTT. It specifies CASSLGGRQISEAFF.

The chain combines TRBV6-2 or TRBV6-3 with TRBJ2-5; tentative D call: TRBD2 (6 bases). The end of the DNA aligns better with TRBJ2-7, so the J call may be wrong. Germline assignment: CDR1 MNHEY and CDR2 SVGEGT. This CDR3 region has 16 residues. CDR3 sequence: CASRATAWRGPYEQYF. As DNA, the CDR3 is TGTGCCAGCAGAGCCACAGCCTGGAGGGGCCCCTACGAGCAGTACTTC.

The CDR3 sequence is CSVEGGGEQFF. CDR3 nucleotides: TGCAGCGTTGAGGGGGGTGGTGAGCAGTTCTTC. The chain has TRBV29-1 and TRBJ2-1; TRBD2 might be the D (6 bases). Germline assignment: CDR1 SQVTM and CDR2 ANQGSEA. The CDR3 loop spans 11 amino acids. Trimming removed 3 bases at V and 9 bases at J, with 9 bases between.

This rearrangement joins TRBV29-1 to TRBJ2-3; the match to TRBD2 covers 7 bases. This CDR3 region has 14 residues. V lost 4 bases, J lost 2 bases, and 6 bases stayed unmatched. The germline gives CDR1 SQVTM, CDR2 ANQGSEA. The CDR3 is CSVGASGNTDTQYF. CDR3 bases: TGCAGCGTTGGGGCCAGCGGGAACACAGATACGCAGTATTTT.

This chain joins TRBV20-1 and TRBJ2-3; 15 nucleotides match TRBD2. Trimming at V came to 6 bases and at J to 2 bases, leaving 6 bases not matched to a gene. CDR3 length: 16 amino acids. CDR1 and CDR2 from the germline V gene are DFQATT and SNEGSKA (reference sequence). The CDR3 region is CSASGTSGRHTDTQYF. CDR3 bases: TGCAGTGCGTCCGGGACTAGCGGGAGGCACACAGATACGCAGTATTTT.